This record concerns one T cell receptor (beta chain) sequence. Its antigen is as yet unknown. Donors ranged from roughly 6 to 95 years old and were healthy Caucasians in Russia. This specimen comes from a study of blood T cells in healthy people across ages. Study-level results: Diversity was estimated from one million T cells, and these estimates were considered underestimates. Both higher diversity and more naive CD4+ cells marked long-lived donors when set against aged donors.

With a J-beta primer mix and a sample-barcoded 5' primer, a second PCR ran roughly 6 to 12 cycles. Tags on each cDNA molecule came from a template-switch adaptor with 12 random nucleotides. One entry per CDR3 protein results from TCRdb running MiXCR on the 5' RACE reads. Found here are about 730,000 distinct CDR3 sequences, about 40% of them singletons; the top ten hold less than 25%. This CDR3 contains 16 residues. Germline loops: CDR1 SGHTA, CDR2 FQGNSA. The ends lost 5 bases at V and 11 bases at J; junction bases unmatched: 19. The sequence was collected from a woman in her fifties or sixties in good health. The sequenced sample was blood. The chain carries TRBV7-2 and TRBJ2-5; 8 bases are shared with TRBD2. CDR3 in amino acids: CASSLTLSGRANEQYF. The CDR3 bases are TGTGCCAGCAGCCTCACCCTCAGCGGGAGAGCCAATGAGCAGTACTTC.